This T cell receptor (beta chain) was documented in a study of blood T cell repertoires in COVID-19 (dated by TCRdb to 2019 to 2021). Concerning the study at large: The collaborator samples originated in the United States, Italy and Spain and spanned the acute and convalescent phases of COVID-19. The material from the prospective study consisted of cDNA or gDNA derived from T cells, B-cell-depleted T cells, or PBMCs. The sample metadata nearly always contained a de-identified subject ID, COVID-19 status, age in years and sex. Where HLA class I and class II types were available, the types were taken from metadata supplied by the sample provider, not from assay-based typing. Samples were obtained from the ongoing ImmuneRACE study (first 160 participants) and from about 1,300 subjects provided by 6 global collaborators. The dataset comprised deeply sampled blood TCRbeta repertoires from subjects exposed to, actively infected with, or recovered from COVID-19. The repertoires were made available in a free public database intended to serve as a resource for research on the immune response to SARS-CoV-2. The investigation overall reported the following: Clinical and demographic metadata were provided uncurated, with the amount varying by source and participant.

A note on this clone: The antigen it recognizes is unknown. No base qualities exist here, and no much larger clone lies one base off it.

The immunoSEQ Assay, a bias-controlled multiplex PCR, was used to amplify TCRbeta CDR3 regions from genomic DNA. Under the source paper's analysis protocol: Nucleated cell counts per sample were estimated from amplification of reference gene primers within the assay. To quantify the absolute abundance of each unique TCRbeta CDR3 rearrangement, sequence reads were collapsed and filtered. For each sample, productive Simpson clonality was calculated as the square root of Simpson's diversity index across productive rearrangements. TCRdb limited this immuneACCESS table to in-frame rearrangements with V and J called. A share of clones is missing; checked studies link under half to unresolved V genes, and the rest is unexplained. V and J calls plus clone size are reproduced from that table; the DNA served to infer D and trimming. The sample yields approximately 75,000 clones; 80% to 90% were counted once. The ten biggest clones cover over 6% of the sample.

The CDR3 measures 16 amino acids from cysteine to phenylalanine. CDR3 DNA only is kept here, 48 bases in frame from base 1. V is cut by 1 base and J by 0 bases, and the space between the germline ends is 13 bases. Sequences SGHDN (CDR1) and FVKESK (CDR2) are obtained from the germline V gene. In Seattle, one collaborating source enrolled patients while the infection was active and tracked those patients longitudinally over the course of disease. The collaborating institutions used their own protocols to collect whole blood in K2EDTA tubes. For TCRbeta analysis, collaborator samples were shipped as frozen whole blood, as isolated PBMCs, or as DNA extracted from either sample type.

Sequencing input: peripheral blood. Recombination connected TRBV14 to TRBJ2-7; the D region possibly corresponds to TRBD2 (7 bases align). The clonotype originates from a man older than 75 with COVID-19, enrolled during active disease. The DNA is as follows: TGTGCCAGCAGCCAAGTAGGGGGGGGGCTCTCCTACGAGCAGTACTTC. The encoded protein is CASSQVGGGLSYEQYF.